This T cell receptor (beta chain) was observed in a study of CD8+ T cells in alopecia areata. Study-wide results and limits: Lesional scalp, notably in alopecia totalis/universalis, had clonality above that of normal scalp.

Extraction of RNA preceded its reverse transcription into cDNA, which served as the sequencing template. The method was immunoSEQ multiplex PCR; TCRdb's version includes in-frame clones alone and lacks a portion of them. Counted here are 120,000 to 150,000 clones, approximately 45% occurring once; the ten biggest clones make up about 6.4%. This clone was detected a few times. No antigen is known for it. CDR1 and CDR2 from the germline V gene are MDHEN and SYDVKM. Trimming stripped 3 bases from V and 3 bases from J, with 12 bases between. CDR3 size: 15 residues. Alopecia areata patients gave lesional scalp punch biopsies and peripheral blood samples.

The material sequenced was CD4+ T cells sorted from blood. The source of this sequence is a human donor with alopecia areata. This chain links TRBV28 with TRBJ2-1; possible D gene TRBD2, 5 bases. CDR3: CASSLEPTIYNEQFF. CDR3 sequence (DNA): TGTGCCAGCAGTTTGGAACCGACTATCTACAATGAGCAGTTCTTC.